Listed here is a single T cell receptor beta chain. This CDR3 has 14 amino acids. J was trimmed by 4 bases and V by 6 bases; bases with no gene match: 4. Germline values: CDR1 SGHTA, CDR2 FQGTGA. This specimen comes from a study of long-term antiretroviral therapy in people with HIV. The run of the v3.0 immunoSEQ assay was at survey level. Profiling relied on immunoSEQ multiplex PCR, and the TCRdb table lists in-frame clones only, not all of them. The table lists 5,700 or so clones, around four fifths of them singletons. This TCR was sampled from a man aged 35-49 years with HIV. Sequenced here: unsorted PBMCs, sampled 1.8 years before starting antiretroviral therapy. The genes are TRBV7-3 and TRBJ2-3, with 10 bases identical to TRBD2. The CDR3 here is CASRQAGGSDTQYF. DNA of the CDR3: TGTGCCAGCAGGCAAGCGGGAGGGTCAGATACGCAGTATTTT.